These 21 T cell receptor beta chains originate from one sample sequenced in a study of CD8 T cells in Susac syndrome. Roughly 0.45 to 1 ug RNA was reverse transcribed with random hexamers. TCRdb redid the calling of the immunoSEQ multiplex PCR reads with MiXCR, one entry per CDR3 protein. The sample holds approximately 300,000 distinct CDR3 sequences, about 91% seen once. Sequencing used CD8+ T cells from PBMCs. All receptors come from a human donor with multiple sclerosis.

The gene calls are TRBV6-2 or TRBV6-3 and TRBJ2-7; tentatively, D is TRBD2 (5 bases). V lost 2 bases and J lost 3, with 8 bases in between. This CDR3 is 13 amino acids long. CDR1 and CDR2 (germline): MNHEY, SVGEGT. The CDR3 nucleotides are TGTGCCAGCAGTTACCAACTAGTCTACGAGCAGTACTTC. This sequence encodes CASSYQLVYEQYF.

The chain employs TRBV7-8 and TRBJ2-5; 8 positions agree with TRBD2. CDR1 is SGHVS, CDR2 FQNEAQ, per germline. This CDR3 has 16 residues. The J segment lost 4 bases and the V segment lost 2 bases, leaving 9 bases of the junction unmatched. CDR3 coding DNA: TGTGCCAGCAGCTTATTAGGTAGCGGGGTCGGAGAGACCCAGTACTTC. This sequence encodes CASSLLGSGVGETQYF.

The chain recombines TRBV6-5 with TRBJ2-5, with TRBD1 identical over 9 bases. The trim removed 1 base at V and 5 bases at J, leaving 5 bases unmatched. There are 15 residues in the CDR3. The germline V gene has CDR1 MNHEY and CDR2 SVGAGI. In DNA form, the CDR3 reads TGTGCCAGCAGTTACTTAACAGGGGGCCGGGAGACCCAGTACTTC. This sequence encodes CASSYLTGGRETQYF.

This rearrangement joins TRBV7-9 to TRBJ1-6; D call uncertain. CDR1 is SEHNR, CDR2 FQNEAQ, per germline (reference sequence). The germline V and J ends were trimmed by 2 bases and 10 bases, with 6 bases remaining between them. The CDR3 sequence is 12 residues long. The CDR3 sequence is CASSLSPSPLHF. In DNA form, the CDR3 reads TGTGCCAGCAGCTTATCGCCATCACCCCTCCACTTT.

CDR3 loop: CASSLVTGVVETQYF. For the CDR3, the DNA is TGTGCCAGCAGTTTAGTTACAGGGGTTGTAGAGACCCAGTACTTC. The J gene is TRBJ2-5, the V gene TRBV28; TRBD1 matches 7 bases. J was trimmed by 4 bases and V by 2 bases; bases with no gene match: 7. This CDR3 comprises 15 residues. The germline gives CDR1 MDHEN, CDR2 SYDVKM.

The chain has TRBV10-3 and TRBJ2-7, with a weak D call TRBD1 (5 bases). The CDR3 contains 15 residues. Germline CDR1 and CDR2: ENHRY and SYGVKD. V lost 3 bases to trimming and J lost 0 bases, with 12 bases between them. The CDR3 DNA sequence: TGTGCCATCAGTGATTGGGGCTTGGGCTCCTACGAGCAGTACTTC. Encoded protein: CAISDWGLGSYEQYF.

Only one count was recorded for this clonotype. The chain recombines TRBV29-1 with TRBJ2-7, with 11 bases fitting TRBD1. Per the germline V gene, CDR1 is SQVTM and CDR2 is ANQGSEA. CDR3 length: 13 amino acids. Germline trimming cut 6 bases from V and 1 base from J; bases unmatched to any gene: 2. CDR3 DNA sequence: TGCAGCGTCGGGACAGGGGGTTCCTACGAGCAGTACTTC. It is translated as CSVGTGGSYEQYF.

The CDR3 reads CASSDDRGWYEQYF. The CDR3 nucleotides are TGTGCCAGCAGTGATGACAGGGGTTGGTACGAGCAGTACTTC. V is TRBV2 and J is TRBJ2-7; the match to TRBD1 covers 8 bases. The CDR3 contains 14 residues. From germline, CDR1 is SNHLY and CDR2 FYNNEI. With V trimmed by 3 bases and J by 4 bases, 5 bases remained unmatched.

This chain uses TRBV9 with TRBJ2-2; 10 positions match TRBD2. V gave up 6 bases and J gave up 5 bases; unmatched junction bases: 7. This CDR3 comprises 15 residues. Germline loops: CDR1 SGDLS, CDR2 YYNGEE. CDR3 coding DNA: TGTGCCAGCATGGCGGCTAGCGGGGGAACCGGGGAGCTGTTTTTT. It translates to CASMAASGGTGELFF.

The sample holds one count of this clonotype. The chain has TRBV7-8 and TRBJ1-1; D might be TRBD1 (6 bases). With 7 bases removed from V and 0 bases from J, the gap between germline ends came to 18 bases. There are 16 residues in the CDR3. CDR1 is SGHVS and CDR2 is FQNEAQ in the germline V gene. Written as DNA, the CDR3 is TGTGCCAGCACCCTCGCGAATGAGGGGGTGAACACTGAAGCTTTCTTT. The encoded protein is CASTLANEGVNTEAFF.

The chain couples TRBV12-3 or TRBV12-4 to TRBJ1-1; D is ambiguous. The CDR3 length is 17 residues. The V end lost 4 bases, the J end lost 0 bases, and 18 bases lay between the germline ends. The CDR3 sequence is CASSSELDGRMNTEAFF. The CDR3 region has the DNA TGTGCCAGCAGTTCGGAACTGGACGGGCGCATGAACACTGAAGCTTTCTTT.

V gene TRBV4-1 combines with J gene TRBJ1-1; possibly TRBD1 for D (5 bases). The CDR3 runs 14 residues. Deletions cut 1 base from V and 3 bases from J, with 9 bases between. The germline V gene encodes CDR1 MGHRA and CDR2 YSYEKL. The CDR3 DNA is TGCGCCAGCAGCCAAGTTTGGGGGGACACTGAAGCTTTCTTT. This sequence encodes CASSQVWGDTEAFF.

This chain connects TRBV2 to TRBJ1-2, with 7 bases fitting TRBD1. The V and J ends lost 7 bases and 6 bases, in that order; junction bases with no gene match: 17. This CDR3 spans 16 amino acids. CDR1 is SNHLY and CDR2 is FYNNEI in the germline V gene. CDR3 coding DNA: TGTGCCAGCACCCCGGGACAGTTCTTTCTTGGGGATGGCTACACCTTC. As protein: CASTPGQFFLGDGYTF.

The gene calls are TRBV20-1 and TRBJ2-4, with no clear D. Germline V gene data show CDR1 as DFQATT and CDR2 as SNEGSKA (reference sequence). The CDR3 is made up of 12 amino acids. Trimming shortened V by 1 base and J by 12 bases, and 13 bases separated the two germline ends. In nucleotides, the CDR3 is TGCAGTGCTAGAGCCCAGAGCCTCGCTCAGTACTTC. Encoded protein: CSARAQSLAQYF.

The rearrangement links TRBV9 to TRBJ2-3; D is possibly TRBD2 (6 bases). The CDR3 runs to 15 residues. V lost 0 bases, J lost 2 bases, and 10 bases lay in between. Germline V gene sequence: CDR1 SGDLS, CDR2 YYNGEE. The CDR3: CASSVDGGTTDTQYF. The CDR3 DNA sequence: TGTGCCAGCAGCGTAGATGGGGGGACCACAGATACGCAGTATTTT.

This CDR3 is CASSFWGLAETQYF. The CDR3 DNA follows: TGTGCCAGCAGCTTTTGGGGATTAGCCGAGACCCAGTACTTC. V usage is TRBV5-5 and J usage is TRBJ2-5; D not certain. The germline V and J ends were trimmed by 2 bases and 5 bases, with 13 bases remaining between them. Germline V CDR1 and CDR2: SGHKS, YYEKEE (reference sequence). This CDR3 is 14 amino acids long.

The chain employs TRBV20-1 and TRBJ2-7; no firm D call. The CDR3 is 14 residues long. Trimming removed 0 bases at V and 3 bases at J, with 12 bases between. Germline loops: CDR1 DFQATT, CDR2 SNEGSKA (reference sequence). In DNA form, the CDR3 reads TGCAGTGCTAGAGACCTCGGGCCCAACTACGAGCAGTACTTC. Amino acid sequence: CSARDLGPNYEQYF.

The V gene is TRBV20-1, the J gene TRBJ1-4; 7 bases agree with TRBD1. The CDR3 loop spans 15 amino acids. The V and J ends lost 6 bases and 0 bases, in that order; junction bases with no gene match: 7. Germline-derived CDR1 and CDR2 are DFQATT and SNEGSKA (reference sequence). For the CDR3, the DNA is TGCAGTGCCATTGGGACAGCCGCAACTAATGAAAAACTGTTTTTT. It encodes CSAIGTAATNEKLFF.

This chain links TRBV12-3 or TRBV12-4 with TRBJ1-4, with D unclear. The CDR3 loop spans 16 amino acids. Trimming left V 1 base short and J 8 bases short, with 17 bases between. The CDR3 here is CASSLVEGPLGEKLFF. In nucleotides, the CDR3 is TGTGCCAGCAGTTTAGTCGAGGGCCCGCTGGGAGAAAAACTGTTTTTT.

The chain combines TRBV11-2 with TRBJ2-3; D is unresolved. Trimming took 3 bases from V and 0 from J, leaving 13 bases between them. This CDR3 contains 16 residues. From germline, CDR1 is SGHAT and CDR2 FQNNGV. CDR3: CASSLLFGPSTDTQYF. CDR3 nucleotides: TGTGCCAGCAGCTTGCTATTCGGACCAAGCACAGATACGCAGTATTTT.

The chain combines TRBV29-1 with TRBJ2-1; 16 bases are a match to TRBD2. The J segment lost 2 bases and the V segment lost 3 bases, leaving 1 base of the junction unmatched. The CDR3 sequence is 16 residues long. Germline V CDR1 and CDR2: SQVTM, ANQGSEA. The CDR3 DNA is TGCAGCGTTGATGGGACTAGCGGGAGGGCCTACAATGAGCAGTTCTTC. Amino acids: CSVDGTSGRAYNEQFF.